This T cell receptor beta chain was recorded in a study of T cell responses to AZD1222 COVID-19 vaccine. As regards this clone: The antigen remains undetermined.

The CDR3 consists of 13 residues. Looked up from germline, CDR1 is LGHDT and CDR2 is YNNKEL (reference sequence). The V gene lost 4 bases and the J gene lost 4 bases, with 10 bases spanning the gap. The study's findings and limits: Spike-wide vaccine-associated CD4 TCRs dominated at 160-218 and 743-854.

Assay: immunoSEQ multiplex PCR; the TCRdb copy retains only in-frame clones and omits some. The sample records 90,000 to 150,000 clones, about 91% being singletons. The sample here was peripheral blood, taken on day 0 of AZD1222 vaccination. The receptor was isolated from an adult in good health. The chain is built from TRBV3-1 (or the pseudogene TRBV3-2) and TRBJ1-1; D is undetermined. The CDR3 region is CASSPPSGTEAFF. The CDR3 DNA is TGTGCCAGCAGCCCTCCGAGCGGCACTGAAGCTTTCTTT.